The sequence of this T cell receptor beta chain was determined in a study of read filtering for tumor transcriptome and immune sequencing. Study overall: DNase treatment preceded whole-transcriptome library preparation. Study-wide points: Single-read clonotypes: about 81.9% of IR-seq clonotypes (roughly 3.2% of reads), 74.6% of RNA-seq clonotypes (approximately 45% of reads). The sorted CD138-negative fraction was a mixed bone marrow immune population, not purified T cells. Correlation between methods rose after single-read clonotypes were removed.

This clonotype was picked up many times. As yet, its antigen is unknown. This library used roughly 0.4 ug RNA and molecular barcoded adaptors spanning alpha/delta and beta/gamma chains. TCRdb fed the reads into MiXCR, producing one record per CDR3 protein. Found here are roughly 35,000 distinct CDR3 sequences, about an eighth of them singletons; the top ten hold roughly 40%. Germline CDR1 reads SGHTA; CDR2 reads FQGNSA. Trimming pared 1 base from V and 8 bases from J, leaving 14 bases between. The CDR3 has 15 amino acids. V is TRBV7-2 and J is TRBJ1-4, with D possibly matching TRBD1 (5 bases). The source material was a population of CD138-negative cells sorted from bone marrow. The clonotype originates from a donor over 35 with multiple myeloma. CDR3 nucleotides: TGTGCCAGCAGCTTAGATGGGGGAAGGGGCGAAAAACTGTTTTTT. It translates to CASSLDGGRGEKLFF.